This TCR beta chain was found in a study of monozygotic twins with inflammatory bowel disease. This CDR3 spans 13 amino acids. The V gene's germline CDR1 is LNHNV and CDR2 YYDKDF (reference sequence). No DNA is given; TCRdb re-called the 5' RACE reads and lists each CDR3 protein once. The sample holds approximately 400,000 distinct CDR3 sequences. The sequence was collected from a human donor with ulcerative colitis or Crohn's disease, or a healthy co-twin of an affected twin (not recorded which). Sequenced: blood. V and J are TRBV15 and TRBJ1-2; TCRdb names TRBD1, which stays unverified in the absence of DNA. The CDR3 protein is CATAQTKGGGYTF.